A selection of T cell receptor beta chains follows, all from one sample in a study of blood T cell repertoires in COVID-19. TCRdb keeps only in-frame clones here, not all; method: immunoSEQ multiplex PCR. Of about 240,000 clones in the sample, more than 75% were seen once. The sample consisted of peripheral blood. The receptor set was obtained from a woman in her twenties or thirties who had recovered from COVID-19. Each CDR3 is given with its conserved first and last residue. Each record gives: V gene, D gene, clone size, J gene, CDR3 DNA, CDR3 protein. D genes are given only for firm matches. Clone size, where shown, is once, few, many, or a class for clones that have expanded.

V gene: TRBV6-6; D gene: TRBD1; clone size: few; J gene: TRBJ1-2; CDR3 DNA: TGTGCCAGCAGACCCCGAGGGACAGGGATTGGCTACACCTTC; CDR3 protein: CASRPRGTGIGYTF
V gene: TRBV5-4; D gene: -; clone size: -; J gene: TRBJ1-6; CDR3 DNA: TGTGCCAGCAGCTCCACCGGGGGTTATAATTCACCCCTCCACTTT; CDR3 protein: CASSSTGGYNSPLHF
V gene: TRBV6-5; D gene: -; clone size: -; J gene: TRBJ2-7; CDR3 DNA: TGTGCCAGCAGAAGCCAGGGGTACGAGCAGTACTTC; CDR3 protein: CASRSQGYEQYF
V gene: TRBV11-2; D gene: -; clone size: -; J gene: TRBJ2-3; CDR3 DNA: TGTGCCAGCAGCTTAGTAGCCAGGGCAGATACGCAGTATTTT; CDR3 protein: CASSLVARADTQYF
V gene: TRBV5-1; D gene: TRBD1; clone size: once; J gene: TRBJ2-4; CDR3 DNA: TGCGCCAGCAGCTTGAGTTTCTCCGCAGGGGGCGACATTCAGTACTTC; CDR3 protein: CASSLSFSAGGDIQYF
V gene: TRBV7-9; D gene: -; clone size: few; J gene: TRBJ2-3; CDR3 DNA: TGTGCCAGCGGAGGGGGCATAGAAGATACGCAGTATTTT; CDR3 protein: CASGGGIEDTQYF
V gene: TRBV27; D gene: -; clone size: -; J gene: TRBJ1-6; CDR3 DNA: TGTGCCAGCAGTCCTCCCCGGGGTCTGGATAATTCACCCCTCCACTTT; CDR3 protein: CASSPPRGLDNSPLHF
V gene: TRBV1; D gene: -; clone size: once; J gene: TRBJ1-2; CDR3 DNA: TGCACCAGCAGCCAAGATCCCACCGGGACAGCGAACTATCTTAGCTACACCTTC; CDR3 protein: CTSSQDPTGTANYLSYTF
V gene: TRBV6-2/TRBV6-3; D gene: -; clone size: -; J gene: TRBJ2-7; CDR3 DNA: TGTGCCAGCAGTTTTTGGGACTTATCGTCCTACGAGCAGTACTTC; CDR3 protein: CASSFWDLSSYEQYF
V gene: TRBV9; D gene: -; clone size: -; J gene: TRBJ2-3; CDR3 DNA: TGTGCCAGCAGCGTAGCTGCGGGGGACAACACAGATACGCAGTATTTT; CDR3 protein: CASSVAAGDNTDTQYF
V gene: TRBV10-3; D gene: -; clone size: few; J gene: TRBJ1-2; CDR3 DNA: TGTGCCATCAGGCGGGATAGGACTGACTATGGCTACACCTTC; CDR3 protein: CAIRRDRTDYGYTF
V gene: TRBV2; D gene: TRBD2; clone size: -; J gene: TRBJ2-5; CDR3 DNA: TGTGCCAGCCCCGGACTAGCGGGGGAGACCCAGTACTTC; CDR3 protein: CASPGLAGETQYF
V gene: TRBV5-1; D gene: -; clone size: once; J gene: TRBJ1-1; CDR3 DNA: TGCGCCAGCAGCGACGACAGATTGGAAGCTTTCTTT; CDR3 protein: CASSDDRLEAFF
V gene: TRBV27; D gene: -; clone size: -; J gene: TRBJ1-1; CDR3 DNA: TGTGCCAGCTCTGAGTGGGGGGGGCGGGGGGAAGCTTTCTTT; CDR3 protein: CASSEWGGRGEAFF
V gene: TRBV19; D gene: TRBD2; clone size: -; J gene: TRBJ2-3; CDR3 DNA: TGTGCCAGTAGTCAGACTAGCGGGCTGACAGATACGCAGTATTTT; CDR3 protein: CASSQTSGLTDTQYF
V gene: TRBV5-6; D gene: -; clone size: once; J gene: TRBJ1-1; CDR3 DNA: TGTGCCAGCAGCTTGGGTGGGGGACAAATTTACGCCACTGAAGCTTTCTTT; CDR3 protein: CASSLGGGQIYATEAFF
V gene: TRBV5-6; D gene: TRBD2; clone size: -; J gene: TRBJ2-3; CDR3 DNA: TGTGCCAGCAGCTCGGGGACTAGCGGGGGGCTGGTCAGGACAGATACGCAGTATTTT; CDR3 protein: CASSSGTSGGLVRTDTQYF
V gene: TRBV4-1; D gene: TRBD1; clone size: -; J gene: TRBJ1-6; CDR3 DNA: TGCGCCAGCAGCCACCTCGCTGAGCGACAGGGGTTTAATTCACCCCTCCACTTT; CDR3 protein: CASSHLAERQGFNSPLHF
V gene: TRBV29-1; D gene: TRBD1; clone size: few; J gene: TRBJ1-2; CDR3 DNA: TGCAGCGTTCCCCTTCCCGGGACAGGGTCCGGCTACACCTTC; CDR3 protein: CSVPLPGTGSGYTF